This T cell receptor (beta chain) originates from a study of post-analysis software for immune sequencing data. Presence of unique molecular identifiers characterized the TCR beta cDNA libraries. T cells numbering about 0.9 to 10 million yielded cDNA molecules that totaled approximately 500,000. TCRdb re-derived calls from the PCR reads in MiXCR, one entry per CDR3 protein. The table shows hundreds of thousands of distinct CDR3 sequences, with about 53% occurring only once. Germline V CDR1 and CDR2: SGHRS, YFSETQ. V was shortened by 4 bases and J by 3 bases, with 17 bases between the two germline ends. The CDR3 extends over 15 amino acids. Remarks on this clonotype: As yet, its antigen is unknown.

Findings and caveats of the study: About 5 TRBV segments occurring more often in patients than controls included TRBV5-6, TRBV5-1 and TRBV20-1.

V is TRBV5-1 and J is TRBJ2-7; the D is unclear. The sequencing input was blood. This sequence was found in a girl between 5 and 17 years old with multiple sclerosis. CDR3 amino acids: CASSPPGLRGYEQYF. The CDR3, as DNA: TGCGCCAGCAGCCCACCGGGCCTACGAGGCTACGAGCAGTACTTC.